This T cell receptor (beta chain) was retrieved from a study of neurological immune-mediated disorders. Whole-study findings and limits: The level of TCR clonal expansion was highest in patients with HTLV-1-associated myelopathy and lowest in multiple sclerosis, where it fell below the level seen in healthy controls.

Ten or more counts support this clonotype. What it binds is not known. The CDR3 extends over 15 amino acids. Trimming took off 4 bases at V and 8 bases at J, with 19 bases between the two ends. The germline gives CDR1 SGHKS, CDR2 YYEKEE (reference sequence). A 10-nucleotide random UMI tagged transcripts in template-switch 5'RACE cDNA synthesis. Sequencing runs each yielded over 180 million TCR-beta sequences from 15-18 subjects. TCRdb redid the calling of the 5' RACE reads with MiXCR, one entry per CDR3 protein. This sample yields about 88,000 distinct CDR3 sequences, of which 3% to 4.5% are seen a single time; roughly 6% belongs to the top ten.

Source material: PBMCs. The source of this sequence is a young woman with multiple sclerosis. J is TRBJ2-1 and V is TRBV5-5, with TRBD2 as a possible D gene (5 bases). CDR3 nucleotides: TGTGCCAGCAGCAATAGCGAGCAAAGCTTCGATGAGCAGTTCTTC. This encodes CASSNSEQSFDEQFF.